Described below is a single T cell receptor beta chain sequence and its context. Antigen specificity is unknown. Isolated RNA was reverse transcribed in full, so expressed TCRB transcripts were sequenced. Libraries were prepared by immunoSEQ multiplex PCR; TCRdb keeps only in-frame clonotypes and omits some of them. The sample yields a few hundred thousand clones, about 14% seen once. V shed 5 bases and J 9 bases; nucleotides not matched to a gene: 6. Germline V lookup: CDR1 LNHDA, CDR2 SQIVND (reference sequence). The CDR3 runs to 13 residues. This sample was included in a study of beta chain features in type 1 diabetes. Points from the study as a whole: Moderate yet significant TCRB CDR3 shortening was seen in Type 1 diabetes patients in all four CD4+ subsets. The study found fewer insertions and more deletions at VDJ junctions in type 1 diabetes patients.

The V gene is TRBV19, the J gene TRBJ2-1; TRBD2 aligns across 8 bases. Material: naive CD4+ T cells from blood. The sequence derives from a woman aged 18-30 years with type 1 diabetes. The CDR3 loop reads CASSGPGTSEQFF. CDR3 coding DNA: TGTGCCAGTAGTGGACCCGGGACTAGTGAGCAGTTCTTC.